This T cell receptor beta chain is from a study of T-cell memory formation after mild COVID-19. General study points: Some SARS-CoV-2-responding clones were already detected in memory before infection.

TCRdb re-analysed the 5' RACE reads in MiXCR, keeping a single row per CDR3 protein. The profile shows about 340,000 distinct CDR3 sequences, about 15% of them singletons. CDR3 length equals 13 residues. With V trimmed by 5 bases and J by 8 bases, 6 bases remained unmatched. Germline CDR1 is SGHTA and CDR2 is FQGNSA. At least ten counts were recorded for this clonotype. Its antigen remains unidentified. The receptor was isolated from a man younger than 35 who had mild COVID-19 (a few samples of this study predate the infection). Cell type and time point are not known. This rearrangement joins TRBV7-2 to TRBJ1-2; 9 bases are shared with TRBD1. The sequencing sample was made of PBMCs or a T cell subset sorted from them (not recorded which). The CDR3 region has the DNA TGTGCCAGCAGCCGGGGACAGGGTCAGGGCTACACCTTC. Amino acid sequence: CASSRGQGQGYTF.